This T cell receptor (beta chain) appears in the sequencing data of a study of T cell responses to AZD1222 COVID-19 vaccine. General observations from the study: The peak T cell response came first, and repertoires were sampled only after it.

Some clones are missing from TCRdb's copy, which holds only in-frame ones; the method was immunoSEQ multiplex PCR. The table lists about 120,000 clones, approximately 90% of them singletons, with 11% to 15% in the top ten. Comment on this clone: The antigen remains unidentified.

This CDR3 is 12 amino acids long. V was trimmed by 7 bases and J by 5 bases, leaving 9 bases between them. The V and J genes are TRBV12-3 or TRBV12-4 and TRBJ1-5, with D possibly TRBD1 on 6 matching bases. Sequenced here: peripheral blood, sampled on day 0 of AZD1222 vaccination. The TCR sequence derives from an adult in good health. CDR3 sequence: CASNQGYQPQHF. The CDR3 nucleotides are TGTGCCAGCAACCAGGGGTATCAGCCCCAGCATTTT.